One sample yielded the 25 T cell receptor beta chains listed below, sequenced in a study of patients and donors after allogeneic stem cell transplantation. Each CDR3 protein is one row after TCRdb ran MiXCR on the RT-PCR reads. The sample has roughly 940,000 distinct CDR3 sequences; about a sixth are singletons. The sequencing sample was made of blood, either unsorted or a sorted T cell fraction (not recorded which). The receptors derive from a human donor who was either an allogeneic HSCT recipient or a stem cell or donor lymphocyte infusion donor (not recorded which). It is not recorded whose cells these are; they may come from a transplant donor.

This clonotype has just a few counts. The rearrangement links TRBV11-2 to TRBJ2-2; 14 bases are a match to TRBD2. The germline CDR1 and CDR2 sequences are SGHAT and FQNNGV. The CDR3 covers 16 residues. The V segment lost 4 bases and the J segment 6 bases; nucleotides outside the gene matches: 4. Here the CDR3 reads CASSSGTSGRPGELFF. CDR3 nucleotides: TGTGCCAGCAGCTCTGGGACTAGCGGGAGACCCGGGGAGCTGTTTTTT.

The V call is TRBV5-1, the J call TRBJ1-3, with D possibly matching TRBD1 (6 bases). Germline V gene lookup returns CDR1 SGHRS and CDR2 YFSETQ. This CDR3 comprises 15 residues. The ends were cut back, 1 base at V and 0 bases at J, with 8 bases in the middle. CDR3 in DNA: TGCGCCAGCAGCTTGTCGACAGGCTCTGGAAACACCATATATTTT. It specifies CASSLSTGSGNTIYF.

The sample holds a few counts of this clonotype. This chain uses TRBV20-1 with TRBJ2-3, with unresolved D. Trimming removed 3 bases at V and 2 bases at J, with 9 bases between. CDR3 length equals 13 residues. CDR1 and CDR2 from the germline V gene are DFQATT and SNEGSKA (reference sequence). CDR3 nucleotides: TGCAGTGCTAGTCGACCACCCACAGATACGCAGTATTTT. The encoded protein is CSASRPPTDTQYF.

V and J are TRBV4-3 and TRBJ2-7, with D possibly matching TRBD1 (6 bases). Trimming took off 0 bases at V and 6 bases at J, with 18 bases between the two ends. This CDR3 is 16 amino acids long. The germline gives CDR1 LGHNA, CDR2 YSLEER. Written as DNA, the CDR3 is TGCGCCAGCAGCCAAGAAGTTAAGTCAGGGGTGGGCGAGCAGTACTTC. As protein: CASSQEVKSGVGEQYF.

Only a few counts were recorded for this clonotype. V is TRBV20-1 and J is TRBJ2-5; D is uncertain. CDR1 and CDR2 from the germline V gene are DFQATT and SNEGSKA (reference sequence). The CDR3 spans 9 residues. The V and J ends lost 6 bases and 6 bases respectively, with 5 bases between them. This CDR3 reads CSATQTQYF. The CDR3 DNA follows: TGCAGTGCGACGCAGACCCAGTACTTC.

The V and J genes are TRBV7-6 and TRBJ1-3, with a weak D call TRBD1 (6 bases). This CDR3 region has 14 residues. Trimming shortened V by 1 base and J by 5 bases, and 9 bases separated the two germline ends. CDR1 SGHVS and CDR2 FNYEAQ come from the germline V gene. CDR3 sequence: CASSLDGQRNTIYF. The CDR3 nucleotides read TGTGCCAGCAGCTTAGACGGACAGAGAAACACCATATATTTT.

In this sample, this clonotype turned up a few times. This sequence joins TRBV20-1 and TRBJ1-6; 8 nucleotides agree with TRBD1. Per the germline V gene, CDR1 is DFQATT and CDR2 is SNEGSKA (reference sequence). CDR3 length: 16 amino acids. V shed 5 bases, J shed 0 bases, and the junction held 6 bases outside the gene matches. The CDR3 region is CSAPGQGSSYNSPLHF. CDR3 nucleotides: TGCAGTGCTCCAGGACAGGGAAGCTCCTATAATTCACCCCTCCACTTT.

This clonotype was observed a handful of times. The chain joins TRBV5-1 to TRBJ2-1; D possibly corresponds to TRBD1 (5 bases). Germline V gives CDR1 SGHRS, CDR2 YFSETQ. CDR3 length: 16 amino acids. V lost 3 bases to trimming and J lost 6 bases, with 19 bases between them. The DNA for the CDR3 is TGCGCCAGCAGCTGCCGACTCGGCCCCCAGGGCAATGAGCAGTTCTTC. Protein sequence: CASSCRLGPQGNEQFF.

The V call is TRBV28, the J call TRBJ2-3; 8 bases line up with TRBD2. CDR1 is MDHEN, CDR2 SYDVKM, per germline. The length of the CDR3 is 16 residues. Trimming at V came to 6 bases and at J to 4 bases, leaving 12 bases not matched to a gene. CDR3 DNA sequence: TGTGCCAGCAGGGTAGCCGGGACTAGTCGCTCAGATACGCAGTATTTT. This encodes CASRVAGTSRSDTQYF. Drawing the rest from reference TRBV28 and TRBJ2-3, the complete variable domain is DVKVTQSSRYLVKRTGEKVFLECVQDMDHENMFWYRQDPGLGLRLIYFSYDVKMKEKGDIPEGYSVSREKKERFSLILESASTNQTSMYLCASRVAGTSRSDTQYFGPGTRLTVL.

This clonotype was picked up many times. V gene TRBV5-6 combines with J gene TRBJ1-5, with 9 bases lining up with TRBD1. This CDR3 contains 19 residues. The trim removed 1 base at V and 2 bases at J, leaving 13 bases unmatched. Germline CDR1 is SGHDT and CDR2 is YYEEEE. The CDR3 sequence is CASSLRLIGQGIGNQPQHF. CDR3 nucleotides: TGTGCCAGCAGCTTGAGGTTAATAGGACAGGGGATTGGCAATCAGCCCCAGCATTTT.

The chain combines TRBV6-1 with TRBJ1-3; tentatively, D is TRBD1 (6 bases). CDR1 MNHNS and CDR2 SASEGT come from the germline V gene. This CDR3 is 13 amino acids long. The V end lost 6 bases, the J end lost 2 bases, and 8 bases lay between the germline ends. CDR3 loop: CASRPGAGNTIYF. The CDR3 DNA follows: TGTGCCAGCAGGCCAGGGGCTGGAAACACCATATATTTT.

This clonotype was counted only a few times. The chain employs TRBV15 and TRBJ1-5; 9 nucleotides agree with TRBD1. Germline V gene lookup returns CDR1 LNHNV and CDR2 YYDKDF (reference sequence). V lost 0 bases and J lost 3; bases outside the gene matches: 3. This CDR3 region has 16 residues. The CDR3 sequence: CATSRERQGVNQPQHF. In nucleotides, the CDR3 is TGTGCCACCAGCAGAGAACGACAGGGGGTCAATCAGCCCCAGCATTTT.

This clonotype was seen only a few times. V usage is TRBV12-3 or TRBV12-4 and J usage is TRBJ2-7; 7 bases are shared with TRBD2. The CDR3 is made up of 15 amino acids. V shed 3 bases, J shed 2 bases, and the junction held 7 bases outside the gene matches. The CDR3 loop reads CASSLFGGGAYEQYF. Written as DNA, the CDR3 is TGTGCCAGCAGTTTGTTTGGGGGGGGGGCCTACGAGCAGTACTTC.

The chain is built from TRBV20-1 and TRBJ2-3; tentative D call: TRBD1 (6 bases). Germline V CDR1 and CDR2: DFQATT, SNEGSKA (reference sequence). This CDR3 comprises 16 residues. The V end was cut by 2 bases, the J end by 3 bases, with 18 bases between. In DNA form, the CDR3 reads TGCAGTGCTAGATTCCAGAGGACAGATCGGACAGATACGCAGTATTTT. Protein: CSARFQRTDRTDTQYF.

The chain links TRBV11-2 to TRBJ2-1; 9 bases are shared with TRBD2. The V and J ends lost 5 bases and 7 bases, in that order; junction bases with no gene match: 12. CDR1 and CDR2 from the germline V gene are SGHAT and FQNNGV. The CDR3 is made up of 16 amino acids. CDR3 sequence reads: CASSPRGAGGPNEQFF. CDR3 coding DNA: TGTGCCAGCAGCCCGCGAGGGGCGGGAGGGCCTAATGAGCAGTTCTTC.

In its sample, this clonotype was seen a few times. The chain carries TRBV20-1 and TRBJ2-2, with D perhaps matching TRBD1 (6 bases). Germline V lookup: CDR1 DFQATT, CDR2 SNEGSKA (reference sequence). The CDR3 length is 16 residues. Trimming left V 3 bases short and J 4 bases short, with 18 bases between. The CDR3 region is CSARDSLPPGTGELFF. CDR3 in DNA: TGCAGTGCTAGGGACAGCCTGCCGCCTGGCACCGGGGAGCTGTTTTTT.

The chain employs TRBV4-3 and TRBJ2-6, with unresolved D. Trimming removed 4 bases from V and 3 bases from J, with 10 bases in between. The length of the CDR3 is 15 residues. The germline V gene has CDR1 LGHNA and CDR2 YSLEER. The CDR3 loop is CASSPRVNGANVLTF. In DNA, the CDR3 is TGCGCCAGCAGCCCTCGGGTCAATGGGGCCAACGTCCTGACTTTC.

This clonotype was seen only a few times. V is TRBV4-3 and J is TRBJ2-7; TRBD2 aligns across 9 bases. The CDR3 covers 15 residues. V lost 1 base, J lost 5 bases, and 6 bases stayed unmatched. Germline CDR1 reads LGHNA; CDR2 reads YSLEER. The CDR3 here is CASSQGFLAGNEQYF. Here the CDR3 DNA reads TGCGCCAGCAGCCAAGGTTTCCTAGCGGGGAACGAGCAGTACTTC.

This clonotype was recorded at least ten times. V usage is TRBV2 and J usage is TRBJ1-1, with D hard to call. Germline values: CDR1 SNHLY, CDR2 FYNNEI. This CDR3 contains 13 residues. V shed 6 bases and J shed 1 base, with 9 bases lying between them. CDR3 DNA sequence: TGTGCCAGCAGCAAAGGGAGGAACACTGAAGCTTTCTTT. Amino acids: CASSKGRNTEAFF.

This clonotype was counted only a few times. The chain recombines TRBV20-1 with TRBJ2-5, with 10 bases matching TRBD2. V lost 6 bases to trimming and J lost 3 bases; unmatched junction nucleotides: 4. This CDR3 is 13 amino acids long. Per the germline V gene, CDR1 is DFQATT and CDR2 is SNEGSKA (reference sequence). This CDR3 is CSAPSGGKETQYF. The CDR3 nucleotides read TGCAGTGCACCTAGCGGGGGAAAAGAGACCCAGTACTTC.

The CDR3 bases are TGCGCCAGCAGCCAAAGCCCGGGACAGGGTGTCTACGAGCAGTACTTC. It is translated as CASSQSPGQGVYEQYF. The rearrangement links TRBV4-1 to TRBJ2-7; 9 bases align to TRBD1. The CDR3 is 16 residues long. Germline V gene sequence: CDR1 MGHRA, CDR2 YSYEKL. V lost 2 bases to trimming and J lost 3 bases; unmatched junction nucleotides: 8.

This clonotype was detected ten times or more. The chain carries TRBV7-9 and TRBJ2-2; a possible D gene is TRBD1 (6 bases). CDR3 size: 15 residues. V was clipped by 1 base and J by 4 bases, with 10 bases between them. Germline values: CDR1 SEHNR, CDR2 FQNEAQ (reference sequence). CDR3 nucleotide sequence: TGTGCCAGCAGCTTAGGCGACAGGCCCACCGGGGAGCTGTTTTTT. Amino acid sequence: CASSLGDRPTGELFF.

The rearrangement uses TRBV9 and TRBJ1-1; D is uncertain. V gave up 4 bases and J gave up 4 bases, with 8 bases separating them. The CDR3 totals 12 residues. Germline V gene lookup returns CDR1 SGDLS and CDR2 YYNGEE. The CDR3 loop is CASSRDGTEAFF. The CDR3 nucleotides are TGTGCCAGCAGCAGGGATGGCACTGAAGCTTTCTTT.

The chain combines TRBV5-1 with TRBJ2-7; D could derive from TRBD1 or TRBD2 (5 bases each). The length of the CDR3 is 13 residues. V lost 3 bases to trimming and J lost 4 bases, with 11 bases between them. Germline V gene sequence: CDR1 SGHRS, CDR2 YFSETQ. The chain's CDR3 is CASSWGTGYEQYF. The CDR3 region has the DNA TGCGCCAGCAGCTGGGGGACGGGGTACGAGCAGTACTTC.

This clonotype was observed at least ten times. This rearrangement joins TRBV12-3 or TRBV12-4 to TRBJ2-1; unclear D gene. V lost 4 bases to trimming and J lost 4 bases, with 14 bases between them. This CDR3 contains 15 residues. In nucleotides, the CDR3 is TGTGCCAGCAGTTCCCGACGGACGACGTACAATGAGCAGTTCTTC. The encoded protein is CASSSRRTTYNEQFF.